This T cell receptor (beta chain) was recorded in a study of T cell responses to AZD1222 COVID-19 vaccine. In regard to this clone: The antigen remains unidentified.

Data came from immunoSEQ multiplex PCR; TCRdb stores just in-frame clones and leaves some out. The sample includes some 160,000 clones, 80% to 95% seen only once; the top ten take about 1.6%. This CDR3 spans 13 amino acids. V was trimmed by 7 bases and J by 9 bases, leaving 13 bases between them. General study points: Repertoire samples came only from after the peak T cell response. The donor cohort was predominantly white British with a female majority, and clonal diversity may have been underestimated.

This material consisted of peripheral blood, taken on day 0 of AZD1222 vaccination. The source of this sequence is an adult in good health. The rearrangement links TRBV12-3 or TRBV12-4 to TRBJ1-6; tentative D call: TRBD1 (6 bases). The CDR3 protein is CASTSGGASPLHF. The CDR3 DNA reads TGTGCCAGCACCTCGGGGGGGGCTTCACCCCTCCACTTT.